The clone carrying this T cell receptor beta chain was counted at least ten times. Its cognate antigen is unknown. Carried by the TCR beta cDNA libraries were unique molecular identifiers. MiXCR, run by TCRdb on the PCR reads, gives a single entry per CDR3 protein. This table holds 700,000 to 800,000 distinct CDR3 sequences, 25% to 30% found once. The germline CDR1 and CDR2 sequences are KGHDR and SFDVKD. The CDR3 consists of 16 residues. V shed 6 bases and J 4 bases; nucleotides not matched to a gene: 9. The data stem from a study of post-analysis software for immune sequencing data. Whole-study results and caveats: With TRBV5-6, TRBV5-1 and TRBV20-1 included, about five TRBV segments were more frequent in patients than in controls.

This chain uses TRBV24-1 with TRBJ2-1; TRBD2 agrees at 9 bases. This clonotype originated in a girl between 5 and 17 years old with multiple sclerosis. The sample was blood. In DNA, the CDR3 is TGTGCCACCAGTCTGGCGGGAGGGCCTACATACAATGAGCAGTTCTTC. It codes for CATSLAGGPTYNEQFF.